This passage covers 30 T cell receptor beta chains from one sample sequenced in a study of control samples from healthy donors and cancer patients. TCRdb's table, derived via immunoSEQ multiplex PCR, lists solely in-frame clones and lacks some. The sample carries about 150,000 clones, over 90% recorded once. The sequenced sample consisted of blood. The receptor source for this set is a man aged 45-65 years in good health.

The CDR3 region is CASSGRDRSYNEQFF. CDR3 sequence (DNA): TGTGCCAGCAGTGGCCGGGACAGGTCCTACAATGAGCAGTTCTTC. The J gene is TRBJ2-1, the V gene TRBV28, with TRBD1 identical over 8 bases. From germline, CDR1 is MDHEN and CDR2 SYDVKM. This CDR3 spans 15 amino acids. V lost 5 bases to trimming and J lost 1 base; unmatched junction nucleotides: 4. The entire variable domain, with the rest obtained from reference TRBV28 and TRBJ2-1, is as follows: DVKVTQSSRYLVKRTGEKVFLECVQDMDHENMFWYRQDPGLGLRLIYFSYDVKMKEKGDIPEGYSVSREKKERFSLILESASTNQTSMYLCASSGRDRSYNEQFFGPGTRLTVL.

The chain couples TRBV29-1 to TRBJ1-1; 12 nucleotides agree with TRBD1. Germline V gives CDR1 SQVTM, CDR2 ANQGSEA. J was trimmed by 6 bases and V by 5 bases; bases with no gene match: 4. The CDR3 loop spans 13 amino acids. CDR3 protein: CSVLGQGASEAFF. The DNA of the CDR3 is TGCAGCGTTTTGGGACAGGGGGCCTCTGAAGCTTTCTTT.

The gene calls are TRBV2 and TRBJ1-1, with D possibly being TRBD1 (5 bases). V shed 10 bases and J shed 6 bases, with 15 bases lying between them. Germline V gives CDR1 SNHLY, CDR2 FYNNEI. This CDR3 has 12 amino acids. The CDR3 reads CATGGIPPEAFF. The CDR3 DNA follows: TGTGCCACCGGGGGTATCCCCCCTGAAGCTTTCTTT. Full variable domain (rest looked up from reference TRBV2 and TRBJ1-1): EPEVTQTPSHQVTQMGQEVILRCVPISNHLYFYWYRQILGQKVEFLVSFYNNEISEKSEIFDDQFSVERPDGSNFTLKIRSTKLEDSAMYFCATGGIPPEAFFGQGTRLTVV.

This sequence joins TRBV27 and TRBJ1-6; D is perhaps TRBD1 (5 bases). Germline V gives CDR1 MNHEY, CDR2 SMNVEV (reference sequence). Trimming removed 2 bases from V and 10 bases from J, with 12 bases in between. CDR3 length equals 14 residues. The CDR3 DNA reads as TGTGCCAGCAGTTTACAAACAGGTTACTCACCCCTCCACTTT. Residues: CASSLQTGYSPLHF.

The J gene is TRBJ2-3, the V gene TRBV6-5, with D perhaps TRBD2 (6 bases). Germline CDR1 MNHEY, CDR2 SVGAGI. V lost 8 bases and J 0 bases, leaving 12 bases between the germline ends. The CDR3 covers 14 residues. The CDR3, as DNA: TGTGCCAGCGGCTGGGGGGATAGCACAGATACGCAGTATTTT. Protein sequence: CASGWGDSTDTQYF.

This clone was seen a single time. This chain connects TRBV5-1 to TRBJ2-1; D may be TRBD1 (5 bases). V was cut by 0 bases and J by 0 bases, with 13 bases left in between. Germline lookup yields CDR1 SGHRS and CDR2 YFSETQ. The CDR3 length is 17 residues. CDR3 DNA sequence: TGCGCCAGCAGCTTGGTAGGGGCTACCGGCTCCTACAATGAGCAGTTCTTC. This codes for CASSLVGATGSYNEQFF.

This clone has only a few counts. V and J are TRBV10-2 and TRBJ1-4; D remains unclear. CDR1 and CDR2 (germline): WSHSY, SAAADI. The CDR3 has 15 amino acids. V was clipped by 0 bases and J by 7 bases, with 12 bases between them. CDR3 region: CASSESNSGSEKLFF. CDR3 DNA: TGCGCCAGCAGTGAGTCGAACAGCGGATCTGAAAAACTGTTTTTT.

CDR3 bases: TGCGCCAGCAGTGATCCAGTCCCGGGGAATACGCAGTATTTT. It translates to CASSDPVPGNTQYF. This chain connects TRBV10-1 to TRBJ2-3, with D possibly TRBD2 on 5 matching bases. The CDR3 contains 14 residues. Germline CDR1 is WNHNN and CDR2 is SYGVQD (reference sequence). Trimming took 3 bases from V and 7 from J, leaving 14 bases between them.

This clone was picked up one time. The chain uses TRBV5-4 and TRBJ2-3; 13 bases line up with TRBD2. The V and J ends lost 4 bases and 6 bases, in that order; junction bases with no gene match: 8. CDR3 length equals 16 residues. Looked up from germline, CDR1 is SGHNT and CDR2 is YYREEE (reference sequence). CDR3 in DNA: TGTGCCAGCAGCCTAAAGGGACTAGCGGGATGGGATACGCAGTATTTT. Residues: CASSLKGLAGWDTQYF. The entire variable domain, with the rest obtained from reference TRBV5-4 and TRBJ2-3, is as follows: ETGVTQSPTHLIKTRGQQVTLRCSSQSGHNTVSWYQQALGQGPQFIFQYYREEENGRGNFPPRFSGLQFPNYSSELNVNALELDDSALYLCASSLKGLAGWDTQYFGPGTRLTVL.

This rearrangement joins TRBV3-1 (or the pseudogene TRBV3-2) to TRBJ2-7; D not resolved. Germline loops: CDR1 LGHDT, CDR2 YNNKEL (reference sequence). CDR3 length equals 14 residues. The ends were cut back, 2 bases at V and 2 bases at J, with 10 bases in the middle. The CDR3 region has the DNA TGTGCCAGCAGCCAATTGTCTGGAGCCTACGAGCAGTACTTC. Encoded protein: CASSQLSGAYEQYF.

The CDR3 region is CASSLIAGGAAEQYF. In nucleotides, the CDR3 is TGTGCCAGCAGCTTGATCGCCGGGGGAGCCGCCGAGCAGTACTTC. The gene calls are TRBV5-6 and TRBJ2-7, with D perhaps TRBD2 (6 bases). The CDR3 length is 15 residues. Deletions cut 1 base from V and 6 bases from J, with 17 bases between. Germline CDR1 is SGHDT and CDR2 is YYEEEE.

The chain is built from TRBV11-3 and TRBJ2-3, with D uncertain. The CDR3 runs 13 residues. With 5 bases removed from V and 1 base from J, the gap between germline ends came to 7 bases. Germline CDR1 reads SGHNT; CDR2 reads YENEEA. The CDR3 nucleotides read TGTGCCAGCAGCCCCCGTGGCACAGATACGCAGTATTTT. Protein sequence: CASSPRGTDTQYF. The variable domain in full, with the rest retrieved from reference TRBV11-3 and TRBJ2-3, is EAGVVQSPRYKIIEKKQPVAFWCNPISGHNTLYWYLQNLGQGPELLIRYENEEAVDDSQLPKDRFSAERLKGVDSTLKIQPAELGDSAVYLCASSPRGTDTQYFGPGTRLTVL.

The chain uses TRBV6-5 and TRBJ2-7; tentative D call: TRBD1 (6 bases). The germline gives CDR1 MNHEY, CDR2 SVGAGI. V dropped 4 bases and J dropped 4 bases, with 14 bases sitting between them. The CDR3 runs to 14 residues. The CDR3 loop reads CASSFSGQRYEQYF. The CDR3 nucleotides are TGTGCCAGCAGTTTTTCAGGACAGCGGTACGAGCAGTACTTC.

The genes are TRBV6-1 and TRBJ1-6; D is uncertain. The CDR3 consists of 15 residues. Trimming took 2 bases from V and 13 from J, leaving 18 bases between them. The V gene's germline CDR1 is MNHNS and CDR2 SASEGT. CDR3 amino acids: CASSESQDFFSPLHF. DNA for the CDR3: TGTGCCAGCAGTGAATCTCAGGACTTCTTTTCTCCCCTCCACTTT.

This CDR3 reads CSDAANYGYTF. CDR3 DNA: TGCAGTGATGCCGCTAACTATGGCTACACCTTC. The chain uses TRBV20-1 and TRBJ1-2; D is uncertain. V lost 7 bases to trimming and J lost 0 bases, with 6 bases between them. CDR1 and CDR2 (germline): DFQATT, SNEGSKA (reference sequence). The CDR3 extends over 11 amino acids.

The rearrangement uses TRBV4-1 and TRBJ2-7, with D possibly matching TRBD2 (6 bases). The CDR3 extends over 15 amino acids. Trimming cost V 2 bases and J 2 bases, with 13 bases left between them. The germline gives CDR1 MGHRA, CDR2 YSYEKL. CDR3 amino acids: CASSQFSGAAYEQYF. CDR3 bases: TGCGCCAGCAGCCAATTTAGCGGAGCGGCCTACGAGCAGTACTTC.

The chain couples TRBV19 to TRBJ2-2; 9 positions match TRBD1. This CDR3 has 15 amino acids. The germline gives CDR1 LNHDA, CDR2 SQIVND (reference sequence). V shed 7 bases and J 4 bases; nucleotides not matched to a gene: 7. The CDR3 sequence: CASNPGQGSTGELFF. The CDR3 DNA reads as TGTGCCAGTAACCCGGGACAGGGATCCACCGGGGAGCTGTTTTTT.

A single count supports this clone. The chain employs TRBV4-1 and TRBJ2-1, with 14 bases lining up with TRBD2. Germline V gives CDR1 MGHRA, CDR2 YSYEKL. Losses at the gene ends were 2 bases for V and 10 bases for J; bases not matched to a gene: 13. This CDR3 spans 18 amino acids. CDR3 DNA: TGCGCCAGCAGCCAACTCGGACAGGGGACTAGCGGGGGCCTCGAGCAGTTCTTC. Its translation: CASSQLGQGTSGGLEQFF.

This chain uses TRBV18 with TRBJ2-2; TRBD1 is a possible D gene (6 bases). The CDR3 sequence is 15 residues long. Germline V gene sequence: CDR1 KGHSH, CDR2 LQKENI. The germline V and J ends were trimmed by 3 bases and 3 bases, with 11 bases remaining between them. CDR3 sequence reads: CASSPIQGYTGELFF. The CDR3, as DNA: TGTGCCAGCTCACCTATCCAGGGGTACACCGGGGAGCTGTTTTTT. The full variable domain, its missing parts supplied by reference TRBV18 and TRBJ2-2, is NAGVMQNPRHLVRRRGQEARLRCSPMKGHSHVYWYRQLPEEGLKFMVYLQKENIIDESGMPKERFSAEFPKEGPSILRIQQVVRGDSAAYFCASSPIQGYTGELFFGEGSRLTVL.

The gene calls are TRBV4-2 and TRBJ1-2, with a possible D match to TRBD1 (6 bases). V dropped 0 bases and J dropped 0 bases, with 14 bases sitting between them. This CDR3 spans 17 amino acids. Germline loops: CDR1 LGHNA, CDR2 YNFKEQ. CDR3 sequence: CASSQEVGGHSNYGYTF. For the CDR3, the DNA is TGTGCCAGCAGCCAAGAGGTGGGGGGACACTCTAACTATGGCTACACCTTC.

This chain connects TRBV28 to TRBJ1-2; 7 bases match TRBD1. CDR1 and CDR2 (germline): MDHEN, SYDVKM. Germline trimming cut 4 bases from V and 5 bases from J; bases unmatched to any gene: 10. The CDR3 loop spans 15 amino acids. The CDR3 spells CASSSPVEGAYGYTF. CDR3 coding DNA: TGTGCCAGCAGTTCCCCTGTGGAGGGGGCATATGGCTACACCTTC.

Of note for this clone: An end of the junction differs from the germline gene, which may be a read error. This chain links TRBV28 with TRBJ2-3; D ambiguous. This CDR3 is built from 14 residues. Per germline, CDR1 MDHEN and CDR2 SYDVKM. CDR3 loop: CTSSLMLGADTQYF. The CDR3 bases are TGTACCAGCAGTTTAATGTTGGGCGCAGATACGCAGTATTTT. The full variable domain, with the rest looked up from reference TRBV28 and TRBJ2-3, is DVKVTQSSRYLVKRTGEKVFLECVQDMDHENMFWYRQDPGLGLRLIYFSYDVKMKEKGDIPEGYSVSREKKERFSLILESASTNQTSMYLCTSSLMLGADTQYFGPGTRLTVL.

The chain joins TRBV5-4 to TRBJ2-7; the match to TRBD1 covers 9 bases. This CDR3 contains 15 residues. J was trimmed by 3 bases and V by 5 bases; bases with no gene match: 9. Per germline, CDR1 SGHNT and CDR2 YYREEE (reference sequence). Written as DNA, the CDR3 is TGTGCCAGCAGTTCCGGGACAGGGACCATCTACGAGCAGTACTTC. Its translation is CASSSGTGTIYEQYF.

The V gene is TRBV27, the J gene TRBJ1-6; no definite D call. The germline V gene encodes CDR1 MNHEY and CDR2 SMNVEV (reference sequence). CDR3 length: 15 residues. V was cut by 7 bases and J by 0 bases, with 10 bases left in between. The CDR3 DNA follows: TGTGCCAGCATGGTAGCGAGCTCCTATAATTCACCCCTCCACTTT. Its translation is CASMVASSYNSPLHF.

The chain joins TRBV9 to TRBJ2-7; unclear D gene. CDR1 and CDR2 from the germline V gene are SGDLS and YYNGEE. The CDR3 sequence is 14 residues long. V lost 0 bases to trimming and J lost 0 bases, with 7 bases between them. For the CDR3, the DNA is TGTGCCAGCAGCGTAGGCCCAGCCTCCTACGAGCAGTACTTC. It is translated as CASSVGPASYEQYF.

The chain couples TRBV19 to TRBJ2-7; TRBD2 aligns across 9 bases. There are 15 residues in the CDR3. Germline-derived CDR1 and CDR2 are LNHDA and SQIVND (reference sequence). Losses at the gene ends were 1 base for V and 3 bases for J; bases not matched to a gene: 4. In DNA, the CDR3 is TGTGCCAGTAGTATAGTAGCGGGAGATCGCTACGAGCAGTACTTC. Its translation: CASSIVAGDRYEQYF. Filled out from reference TRBV19 and TRBJ2-7, the complete variable domain reads DGGITQSPKYLFRKEGQNVTLSCEQNLNHDAMYWYRQDPGQGLRLIYYSQIVNDFQKGDIAEGYSVSREKKESFPLTVTSAQKNPTAFYLCASSIVAGDRYEQYFGPGTRLTVT.

The CDR3 loop is CVAAEGSNQPQHF. The CDR3 DNA is TGTGTGGCCGCGGAGGGTAGCAATCAGCCCCAGCATTTT. The J gene is TRBJ1-5, the V gene TRBV7-9, with D unresolved. CDR3 length: 13 amino acids. CDR1 and CDR2 (germline): SEHNR, FQNEAQ (reference sequence).

The chain carries TRBV28 and TRBJ1-2, with unresolved D. This CDR3 region has 13 residues. CDR1 MDHEN and CDR2 SYDVKM come from the germline V gene. V dropped 7 bases and J dropped 0 bases, with 9 bases sitting between them. In nucleotides, the CDR3 is TGTGCCAGCAAGGCATCCCCTAACTATGGCTACACCTTC. Protein sequence: CASKASPNYGYTF.

The chain recombines TRBV29-1 with TRBJ2-7; 8 nucleotides align to TRBD1. Germline values: CDR1 SQVTM, CDR2 ANQGSEA. The length of the CDR3 is 14 residues. The J segment lost 3 bases and the V segment lost 5 bases, leaving 9 bases of the junction unmatched. The DNA of the CDR3 is TGCAGCGTTCGACGGACAGGGTTAAACTACGAGCAGTACTTC. This gives the protein CSVRRTGLNYEQYF.

The chain carries TRBV28 and TRBJ2-7; D is ambiguous. Germline V gene lookup returns CDR1 MDHEN and CDR2 SYDVKM. There are 15 residues in the CDR3. Deletions cut 5 bases from V and 0 bases from J, with 14 bases between. The CDR3 sequence: CASSRSGSSSYEQYF. Written as DNA, the CDR3 is TGTGCCAGCAGTCGGTCTGGGTCGAGCTCCTACGAGCAGTACTTC. Full variable domain (outside the CDR3, taken from reference TRBV28 and TRBJ2-7): DVKVTQSSRYLVKRTGEKVFLECVQDMDHENMFWYRQDPGLGLRLIYFSYDVKMKEKGDIPEGYSVSREKKERFSLILESASTNQTSMYLCASSRSGSSSYEQYFGPGTRLTVT.